The clone carrying this T cell receptor beta chain occurred a few times. Its antigen is not known. The data stem from a study of beta chain features in type 1 diabetes. The entirety of the isolated RNA underwent reverse transcription, so expressed TCRB transcripts were sequenced. The repertoire was sequenced with immunoSEQ multiplex PCR; TCRdb's copy has only in-frame clones and lacks some. Seen here are about 370,000 clones, around a tenth observed once, and the top ten hold about 0.63%. CD4+ cells of the naive, central memory, regulatory and stem cell-like memory types were sorted via CD45RO/CCR7/CD25/CD127/CD95/CD27. Purity above 95% was achieved in all sorted populations. V was clipped by 2 bases and J by 0 bases, with 10 bases between them. The CDR3 length is 14 residues. The V gene's germline CDR1 is GTSNPN and CDR2 SVGIG (reference sequence). Findings of the study overall: The study found that naive, central memory and Treg TCRB repertoires appeared more similar in patients than in healthy donors. Among patients with Type 1 diabetes, TCRB CDR3s were moderately but significantly shorter in every one of the four CD4+ subsets. No resolution was reached here on whether HLA type influences TCRB rearrangement.

The TCR comes from a man in his thirties or forties with type 1 diabetes. Sequenced: central memory CD4+ T cells from blood. The chain combines TRBV30 with TRBJ1-1, with D unresolved. The CDR3 here is CAWSLGGMNTEAFF. CDR3 bases: TGTGCCTGGAGTTTAGGAGGAATGAACACTGAAGCTTTCTTT.